Sequencing of this TCR beta chain was carried out in a study of human T cells and chemical hapten exposure. Study as a whole: There were per-sample TCR yield variations, arising mainly from small pooled library volume differences.

Time point reported: pre-sensitization, week 0. The treatment was: therapeutic diphenylcyclopropenone sensitization with weekly scalp DPC. People who gave samples had alopecia, were 18 to 70 years old, and were suitable for DPC. In the source study's methods: The number of TCRs in each sample had a median of about 96,000 and spanned about 20,000 to 700,000. TCRdb redid the calling of the RACE reads with MiXCR, one entry per CDR3 protein. The V and J calls, along with clone size, are taken from TCRdb and not from the paper's own processing. The sample holds over 300,000 distinct CDR3 sequences; around 5.5% are singletons and the top ten take roughly 2.6%. CDR1 KGHSY and CDR2 FQNENV come from the germline V gene. The CDR3 contains 15 residues. Trimming removed 1 base at V and 3 bases at J, with 7 bases between. This clonotype was detected ten times or more.

This TCR was sampled from a woman aged 50 to 60 with alopecia areata. Some clones in this sample may be carry-over from other donors' samples. This chain uses TRBV16 with TRBJ2-6; D is ambiguous. This material consisted of whole blood, taken in connection with sensitization to the hapten diphenylcyclopropenone (DPC). The CDR3: CASSQFKRGANVLTF. The CDR3 DNA sequence: TGTGCCAGCAGCCAATTTAAACGTGGGGCCAACGTCCTGACTTTC.